The 3 T cell receptor beta chains below all came from one sample that was sequenced in a study of blood T cells in healthy people across ages. For the second PCR, which ran for about 6 to 11 cycles, a sample-barcoded 5' primer and a J-beta primer mix were used. Each CDR3 protein gets one entry after TCRdb re-called the 5' RACE reads with MiXCR. The sample yields about 600,000 distinct CDR3 sequences, roughly 43% seen once. Sequencing was done on a sample of blood. These receptors came from an elderly man in good health.

The count of this clonotype is one. The rearrangement links TRBV7-2 to TRBJ1-2; 9 nucleotides agree with TRBD1. Germline V gene sequence: CDR1 SGHTA, CDR2 FQGNSA. The CDR3 is 17 residues long. V dropped 5 bases and J dropped 5; count of bases not matched to a gene: 15. Written as DNA, the CDR3 is TGTGCCAGCAGCGCAAACGAAGCCGGGACAGGGCGGTATGGCTACACCTTC. It yields the protein CASSANEAGTGRYGYTF.

The table lists this clonotype with a few counts. This chain connects TRBV6-2 or TRBV6-3 to TRBJ2-7; the D is unclear. In germline, CDR1 is MNHEY, CDR2 SVGEGT. V lost 2 bases to trimming and J lost 3 bases, with 5 bases between them. This CDR3 contains 12 residues. The CDR3 sequence: CASSYEIYEQYF. The CDR3 DNA is TGTGCCAGCAGTTACGAAATCTACGAGCAGTACTTC.

This clonotype has more than one count but fewer than ten. The genes are TRBV20-1 and TRBJ2-7; no definite D call. The CDR3 loop spans 13 amino acids. Trimming shortened V by 1 base and J by 11 bases, and 18 bases separated the two germline ends. CDR1 is DFQATT and CDR2 is SNEGSKA in the germline V gene (reference sequence). CDR3 sequence: CSARVDTLIQEYF. In DNA, the CDR3 is TGCAGTGCTAGAGTAGACACTTTAATTCAGGAGTACTTC.